This TCR beta chain was found in a study of blood T cell repertoires in COVID-19 (dated by TCRdb to the early 2020s). Study-wide context: Samples covering the acute and convalescent phases of COVID-19 were provided by collaborators in the United States, Italy and Spain. The samples were drawn from two sources: the first 160 participants of the ongoing ImmuneRACE study, and about 1,300 subjects contributed by 6 global collaborators. The prospective study material was composed of cDNA or gDNA derived from T cells, B-cell-depleted T cells, or PBMCs. Where HLA class I and class II types were available, the types were taken from metadata supplied by the sample provider, not from assay-based typing. The repertoires were released in a freely available public database meant as a resource for research on the immune response to SARS-CoV-2. The sample metadata nearly always contained a de-identified subject ID, COVID-19 status, age in years and sex. Subjects who had been exposed to COVID-19, were actively infected with it, or had recovered from it provided the deeply sampled blood TCRbeta repertoires that made up the dataset. Points the paper makes about the study in general: Clinical and demographic metadata were provided uncurated, with the amount varying by source and participant.

TCRbeta CDR3 regions were amplified from genomic DNA by means of the immunoSEQ Assay, a bias-controlled multiplex PCR. Per the original workflow: The number of nucleated cells in each sample was estimated by amplification of reference gene primers within the assay. To quantify the absolute abundance of each unique TCRbeta CDR3 rearrangement, sequence reads were collapsed and filtered. Productive Simpson clonality was computed per sample as the square root of Simpson's diversity index over productive rearrangements. TCRdb limited this immuneACCESS table to in-frame rearrangements with V and J called. A share of clones is missing; checked studies link under half to unresolved V genes, and the rest is unexplained. D and trimming were read from the DNA, whereas the V and J calls and clone size are those reported in that table. Across this sample there are hundreds of thousands of clones, with approximately 90% seen only once. Around a tenth of the sample comes from the top ten.

The CDR3 spans 12 residues, from the cysteine through the phenylalanine. Here the CDR3 DNA is all that survives: 36 bases in frame from base 1. For CDR1 and CDR2, the germline V gene lists MDHEN and SYDVKM. This clone was detected once. The specificity of this receptor is unknown. It has no much larger one-base neighbor in the sample; base qualities were not kept. Participants in the prospective study were aged about 18 to 89 years, lived in some 24 United States geographic areas, and enrolled through a virtual design. Cohort assignment in the prospective study relied on participant-reported clinical history from a screening survey and a study questionnaire. Recovered participants in ImmuneRACE Cohort 3 were defined as having two consecutive negative NP/OP PCR tests, clearance from a healthcare professional, or resolution of symptoms. In the prospective study, whole blood, serum and a nasopharyngeal or oropharyngeal swab were collected from each participant by mobile phlebotomists. Additional blood draws and questionnaires over an approximately two-month period could optionally be provided by prospective study participants. Before DNA extraction, blood samples from the prospective study were shipped at room temperature or frozen.

Recombination joined TRBV28 with TRBJ1-2; matching of 6 bases hints at TRBD1 as the D gene. The receptor was derived from a woman in her 40s who had recovered from COVID-19. Source material: PBMCs or T cells enriched from blood (not recorded which). In nucleotide form, the sequence is TGTGGGGCGGAAGGACAGCGAGGTGGCTACACCTTC. The resulting protein is CGAEGQRGGYTF.